One and the same sample provided the 22 T cell receptor beta chains below, sequenced in a study of shared clonotypes between healthy human individuals. The table came from immunoSEQ multiplex PCR; TCRdb's copy has only in-frame clones and leaves some out. The sample records about 1 million clones, 75% being singletons. Sample: memory CD4+ T cells sorted from blood. The subset was: CD45RA-negative fraction. These receptors came from a man aged 18 to 35 in good health.

The V call is TRBV29-1, the J call TRBJ2-5; the D is unclear. The germline gives CDR1 SQVTM, CDR2 ANQGSEA. This CDR3 is 12 amino acids long. With 3 bases removed from V and 4 bases from J, the gap between germline ends came to 9 bases. The CDR3 sequence: CSVEGRAETQYF. The CDR3 coding sequence is TGCAGCGTTGAGGGTCGGGCAGAGACCCAGTACTTC.

V gene TRBV5-1 combines with J gene TRBJ2-3, with 8 nucleotides matching TRBD2. Per the germline V gene, CDR1 is SGHRS and CDR2 is YFSETQ. This CDR3 region has 16 residues. Unmatched junction bases numbered 3, after V lost 0 bases and J lost 0 bases. The CDR3 loop reads CASSLVAGPSTDTQYF. CDR3 nucleotide sequence: TGCGCCAGCAGCTTGGTAGCGGGGCCTAGCACAGATACGCAGTATTTT. Based on the CDR3 plus reference TRBV5-1 and TRBJ2-3, the full variable domain is KAGVTQTPRYLIKTRGQQVTLSCSPISGHRSVSWYQQTPGQGLQFLFEYFSETQRNKGNFPGRFSGRQFSNSRSEMNVSTLELGDSALYLCASSLVAGPSTDTQYFGPGTRLTVL.

The chain carries TRBV7-9 and TRBJ2-3; 9 nucleotides line up with TRBD2. This CDR3 is built from 15 residues. The trim removed 2 bases at V and 5 bases at J, leaving 5 bases unmatched. CDR1 is SEHNR, CDR2 FQNEAQ, per germline (reference sequence). The CDR3 DNA sequence: TGTGCCAGCAGCTTATTAGCGGGAGTAGTAGATACGCAGTATTTT. Protein sequence: CASSLLAGVVDTQYF.

This clone was recorded a few times. The chain carries TRBV19 and TRBJ1-4; D may be TRBD1 (6 bases). This CDR3 region has 15 residues. CDR1 is LNHDA, CDR2 SQIVND, per germline (reference sequence). Trimming left V 5 bases short and J 3 bases short, with 13 bases between. The CDR3 protein is CASSVSGAPNEKLFF. The DNA of the CDR3 is TGTGCCAGTAGTGTCTCAGGGGCGCCTAATGAAAAACTGTTTTTT.

V is TRBV18 and J is TRBJ2-7; no clear D gene. The CDR3 spans 12 residues. Between the trimmed V and J ends, which lost 2 bases and 2 bases, there was a span of 4 bases. Germline V lookup: CDR1 KGHSH, CDR2 LQKENI. Here the CDR3 DNA reads TGTGCCAGCTCACCAACCCCCTACGAGCAGTACTTC. Amino acid sequence: CASSPTPYEQYF.

This clone was detected once. The V call is TRBV6-1, the J call TRBJ1-1; perhaps TRBD1 as D (5 bases). This CDR3 is built from 14 residues. The V gene lost 5 bases and the J gene lost 5 bases, with 15 bases spanning the gap. CDR1 is MNHNS and CDR2 is SASEGT in the germline V gene. For the CDR3, the DNA is TGTGCCAGCAGTCGCCGACAGTTCCGGACTGAAGCTTTCTTT. Its translation is CASSRRQFRTEAFF.

A remark on this clone: Other nucleotide sequences in the sample specify the same CDR3. The J gene is TRBJ1-1, the V gene TRBV29-1, with D possibly being TRBD1 (5 bases). The germline CDR1 and CDR2 sequences are SQVTM and ANQGSEA. The CDR3 is 11 amino acids. The CDR3, as DNA: TGCAGTGGTGGAGGGGACTTTGAAGCTTTCTTT. This codes for CSGGGDFEAFF.

This clone appeared a few times. The chain uses TRBV29-1 and TRBJ2-1, with 9 positions matching TRBD2. This CDR3 contains 18 residues. The J segment lost 2 bases and the V segment lost 7 bases, leaving 18 bases of the junction unmatched. Germline values: CDR1 SQVTM, CDR2 ANQGSEA. The CDR3 loop is CSGGGGLAGFITYNEQFF. The CDR3, as DNA: TGCAGCGGCGGCGGGGGCCTAGCGGGGTTCATAACCTACAATGAGCAGTTCTTC.

The chain couples TRBV5-1 to TRBJ2-3, with no clear D. The CDR3 has 16 residues. Germline loops: CDR1 SGHRS, CDR2 YFSETQ. The V end was cut by 0 bases, the J end by 1 base, with 12 bases between. CDR3 sequence: CASSLAPAGGTDTQYF. The CDR3 DNA follows: TGCGCCAGCAGCTTGGCCCCCGCTGGTGGCACAGATACGCAGTATTTT.

The rearrangement joins TRBV11-3 to TRBJ2-3; no reliable D call. The CDR3 extends over 12 amino acids. The germline V gene encodes CDR1 SGHNT and CDR2 YENEEA. V lost 5 bases and J 5 bases, leaving 8 bases between the germline ends. CDR3 nucleotide sequence: TGTGCCAGCAGCCCAAATGGAGATACGCAGTATTTT. Its translation: CASSPNGDTQYF.

The chain uses TRBV29-1 and TRBJ2-1; 10 bases map to TRBD1. CDR1 and CDR2 from the germline V gene are SQVTM and ANQGSEA. Trimming cost V 7 bases and J 8 bases; bases outside gene matches: 11. This CDR3 is 14 amino acids long. Written as DNA, the CDR3 is TGCAGCGCAACATTAGGACAGGGGGGTTATGAGCAGTTCTTC. Amino acid sequence: CSATLGQGGYEQFF.

The chain employs TRBV7-6 and TRBJ2-2; 8 nucleotides line up with TRBD1. Germline CDR1 SGHVS, CDR2 FNYEAQ. Germline trimming cut 2 bases from V and 5 bases from J; bases unmatched to any gene: 4. The CDR3 has 15 residues. The CDR3 DNA sequence: TGTGCCAGCAGCTTACAGGGGGCTGAGACCGGGGAGCTGTTTTTT. As protein: CASSLQGAETGELFF. The entire variable domain, with the rest obtained from reference TRBV7-6 and TRBJ2-2, is as follows: GAGVSQSPRYKVTKRGQDVALRCDPISGHVSLYWYRQALGQGPEFLTYFNYEAQQDKSGLPNDRFSAERPEGSISTLTIQRTEQRDSAMYRCASSLQGAETGELFFGEGSRLTVL.

The V gene is TRBV19, the J gene TRBJ1-5; D is unresolved. The CDR3 sequence is 17 residues long. Between the trimmed V and J ends, which lost 10 bases and 2 bases, there was a span of 24 bases. Germline V gives CDR1 LNHDA, CDR2 SQIVND (reference sequence). The CDR3 loop is CATIDLARGGGNQPQHF. The CDR3 nucleotides read TGTGCCACCATAGATTTAGCACGGGGTGGAGGCAATCAGCCCCAGCATTTT.

This clone was seen more than once but under ten times. The chain joins TRBV2 to TRBJ1-4, with D hard to call. From germline, CDR1 is SNHLY and CDR2 FYNNEI. The length of the CDR3 is 11 residues. The V end was cut by 5 bases, the J end by 7 bases, with 5 bases between. Written as DNA, the CDR3 is TGTGCCAGCAGTTACCCTGAAAAACTGTTTTTT. Residues: CASSYPEKLFF.

J is TRBJ2-5 and V is TRBV2, with a possible D match to TRBD1 (6 bases). With 6 bases removed from V and 0 bases from J, the gap between germline ends came to 11 bases. The CDR3 extends over 14 amino acids. The germline V gene encodes CDR1 SNHLY and CDR2 FYNNEI. The CDR3 sequence is CASRLTGYQETQYF. In DNA form, the CDR3 reads TGTGCCAGCAGACTGACAGGCTACCAAGAGACCCAGTACTTC.

The rearrangement links TRBV5-1 to TRBJ2-7; 10 nucleotides align to TRBD2. CDR1 is SGHRS and CDR2 is YFSETQ in the germline V gene. The CDR3 has 15 amino acids. Losses at the gene ends were 4 bases for V and 5 bases for J; bases not matched to a gene: 9. CDR3 nucleotides: TGCGCCAGCAGCAAAATCGGGCTAGCGGGAGACGAGCAGTACTTC. Encoded protein: CASSKIGLAGDEQYF.

This clone is a singleton in its sample. The chain employs TRBV28 and TRBJ2-3, with a weak D call TRBD2 (5 bases). Germline V CDR1 and CDR2: MDHEN, SYDVKM. CDR3 length: 14 amino acids. The V end was cut by 3 bases, the J end by 1 base, with 8 bases between. In nucleotides, the CDR3 is TGTGCCAGCAGTTTGGTGAGGGGCACAGATACGCAGTATTTT. The encoded protein is CASSLVRGTDTQYF.

The chain recombines TRBV29-1 with TRBJ2-1; D is unclear. The CDR3 length is 12 residues. Germline lookup yields CDR1 SQVTM and CDR2 ANQGSEA. V lost 7 bases and J lost 4, with 11 bases in between. The CDR3 bases are TGCAGCGGGAGCAGCGTTTACAATGAGCAGTTCTTC. As protein: CSGSSVYNEQFF.

As to this clone: A far larger clone is just one base off, so this is likely a read error. At the DNA level, this CDR3 is encoded by other sequences in the same sample as well. The genes are TRBV2 and TRBJ2-7, with D hard to call. Per the germline V gene, CDR1 is SNHLY and CDR2 is FYNNEI. The CDR3 runs to 10 residues. Trimming removed 6 bases from V and 4 bases from J, with 4 bases in between. DNA for the CDR3: TGTGCCAGCAGAGATTACGAGCAGTACTTC. Protein sequence: CASRDYEQYF. Filled out from reference TRBV2 and TRBJ2-7, the complete variable domain reads EPEVTQTPSHQVTQMGQEVILRCVPISNHLYFYWYRQILGQKVEFLVSFYNNEISEKSEIFDDQFSVERPDGSNFTLKIRSTKLEDSAMYFCASRDYEQYFGPGTRLTVT.

The chain recombines TRBV11-2 with TRBJ2-5, with unresolved D. From germline, CDR1 is SGHAT and CDR2 FQNNGV. V was clipped by 2 bases and J by 3 bases, with 7 bases between them. This CDR3 spans 13 amino acids. CDR3 nucleotide sequence: TGTGCCAGCAGCTTATCGGTCGAAGAGACCCAGTACTTC. Its protein is CASSLSVEETQYF.

The J gene is TRBJ1-2, the V gene TRBV10-2; D gene ambiguous. CDR1 and CDR2 from the germline V gene are WSHSY and SAAADI. This CDR3 has 12 residues. Trimming removed 7 bases from V and 8 bases from J, with 14 bases in between. The CDR3 DNA reads as TGCGCCAGCAACCAGTGGGGAGACGGCTACACCTTC. Its protein is CASNQWGDGYTF.

There are many counts of this clone. This sequence joins TRBV30 and TRBJ1-1; D remains unclear. The CDR3 spans 10 residues. With 6 bases removed from V and 6 bases from J, the gap between germline ends came to 8 bases. Germline CDR1 and CDR2: GTSNPN and SVGIG (reference sequence). DNA of the CDR3: TGTGCCTGCCCCGGGGCTGAAGCTTTCTTT. It encodes CACPGAEAFF.